One and the same sample provided the 8 T cell receptor beta chains below, sequenced in a study of shared clonotypes between healthy human individuals. Here immunoSEQ multiplex PCR was the method, and the copy in TCRdb shows in-frame clones only, minus some. The sample contains some 500,000 clones, approximately 71% of which appear only once. Sequenced: PBMCs. The receptors stem from a middle-aged woman in good health. Some clones in this sample may be carry-over from other donors' samples.

The chain joins TRBV4-2 to TRBJ2-7, with 9 bases fitting TRBD2. Unmatched junction bases numbered 12, after V lost 0 bases and J lost 9 bases. CDR3 length: 16 residues. Germline V gene sequence: CDR1 LGHNA, CDR2 YNFKEQ. Written as DNA, the CDR3 is TGTGCCAGCAGCCAAGATGGGGCTAGCGGGAAATTCGGGCAGTACTTC. It encodes CASSQDGASGKFGQYF.

This clone was seen a single time. The gene calls are TRBV19 and TRBJ2-1, with 13 bases fitting TRBD2. This CDR3 has 16 residues. Germline CDR1 LNHDA, CDR2 SQIVND (reference sequence). The J segment lost 9 bases and the V segment lost 6 bases, leaving 11 bases of the junction unmatched. As DNA, the CDR3 is TGTGCCAGTAGCGAAGATGCGGGACTAGCGGGATCTGAGCAGTTCTTC. This sequence encodes CASSEDAGLAGSEQFF.

This clone was observed once. The genes are TRBV28 and TRBJ2-7, with TRBD2 identical over 11 bases. CDR1 and CDR2 from the germline V gene are MDHEN and SYDVKM. The CDR3 spans 14 residues. Trimming at V came to 6 bases and at J to 5 bases, leaving 6 bases not matched to a gene. In DNA, the CDR3 is TGTGCCAGCAGGCCTAGCGGGAGGATGGACGAGCAGTACTTC. Translated: CASRPSGRMDEQYF.

This clone was recorded once. The same CDR3 is also encoded by other DNA sequences in this sample. The chain uses TRBV9 and TRBJ2-7; D may be TRBD1 or TRBD2 (5 bases each). Between the trimmed V and J ends, which lost 4 bases and 3 bases, there was a span of 11 bases. Per germline, CDR1 SGDLS and CDR2 YYNGEE. The CDR3 contains 13 residues. The DNA for the CDR3 is TGTGCCAGCAGCCCCCGGGACGGCTACGAGCAGTACTTC. This gives the protein CASSPRDGYEQYF.

Concerning this clone: The sample holds other DNA sequences that translate to the same CDR3. The chain carries TRBV18 and TRBJ1-2, with 7 bases aligning to TRBD1. The CDR3 has 13 residues. Unmatched junction bases numbered 2, after V lost 3 bases and J lost 4 bases. In germline, CDR1 is KGHSH, CDR2 LQKENI. The CDR3 DNA reads as TGTGCCAGCTCACCTGGACAGGTCTATGGCTACACCTTC. Its translation: CASSPGQVYGYTF.

J is TRBJ2-7 and V is TRBV27, with TRBD2 matching over 11 bases. The CDR3 totals 15 residues. In germline, CDR1 is MNHEY, CDR2 SMNVEV (reference sequence). The trim removed 5 bases at V and 1 base at J, leaving 4 bases unmatched. The CDR3 sequence is CASSSGTSGSYEQYF. The CDR3 DNA is TGTGCCAGCAGTAGCGGGACTAGCGGTTCCTACGAGCAGTACTTC.

The gene calls are TRBV7-2 and TRBJ2-5, with 11 nucleotides matching TRBD2. Germline trimming cut 7 bases from V and 4 bases from J; bases unmatched to any gene: 14. The germline CDR1 and CDR2 sequences are SGHTA and FQGNSA. CDR3 length: 17 residues. The CDR3 DNA reads as TGTGCCAGCATCTCGGAACTAGCGGGAGTGATGGGAGAGACCCAGTACTTC. Protein: CASISELAGVMGETQYF.

The chain is built from TRBV30 and TRBJ2-1; 8 bases fit TRBD2. The germline V gene has CDR1 GTSNPN and CDR2 SVGIG (reference sequence). This CDR3 has 17 residues. With 3 bases clipped from V and 2 bases from J, the junction kept 12 bases outside the gene matches. The CDR3 here is CAWRTSGGAPPYNEQFF. The CDR3 region has the DNA TGTGCCTGGAGAACTAGCGGAGGAGCCCCCCCCTACAATGAGCAGTTCTTC. Complete variable domain (other parts from reference TRBV30 and TRBJ2-1): SQTIHQWPATLVQPVGSPLSLECTVEGTSNPNLYWYRQAAGRGLQLLFYSVGIGQISSEVPQNLSASRPQDRQFILSSKKLLLSDSGFYLCAWRTSGGAPPYNEQFFGPGTRLTVL.